The following is a T cell receptor (beta chain) sequence with its context. This specimen comes from a study of Graves' ophthalmopathy and Graves' hyperthyroidism. Between the trimmed V and J ends, which lost 5 bases and 1 base, there was a span of 15 bases. The CDR3 has 16 amino acids. Germline V gene data show CDR1 as SGHTA and CDR2 as FQGNSA. From fresh peripheral blood, roughly 11 ml in volume, the PBMCs were obtained. TCR beta CDR3 amplification used RNA transcripts. The library came from an HTBI-primed first-round RT-PCR and a second-round multiplex PCR. TCRdb re-derived calls from the multiplex PCR reads in MiXCR, one entry per CDR3 protein. Of about 740,000 distinct CDR3 sequences in the sample, 40% were seen once.

V is TRBV7-2 and J is TRBJ1-5; D remains unclear. The TCR was taken from an adult man with Graves' ophthalmopathy. Sequencing used peripheral blood. The CDR3 sequence is CASSQDSAGSNQPQHF. CDR3 in DNA: TGTGCCAGCAGCCAAGATTCGGCTGGGAGCAATCAGCCCCAGCATTTT.